The present T cell receptor beta chain was sequenced within a study of blood T cell repertoires in COVID-19. On the study more broadly: In each case, the material was cDNA or gDNA derived from T cells, B-cell-depleted T cells, or PBMCs.

Enrollees, about 18 to 100 years old, lived in approximately 24 US areas. For recovered donors of Cohort 3, there were two negative PCRs, clearance, or symptom resolution. This clone was picked up one time. This CDR3 has 17 residues. CDR1 and CDR2 (germline): KGHDR, SFDVKD. Trimming pared 4 bases from V and 0 bases from J, leaving 14 bases between. In the authors' workflow: Estimates of nucleated cell counts were drawn from the amplification of reference gene primers. Profiling relied on immunoSEQ multiplex PCR, and the TCRdb table lists in-frame clones only, not all of them. V, J and clone size are those of that table, while D and trimming were read from the DNA. The data hold about 20,000 clones, with approximately 89% observed a single time.

The chain recombines TRBV24-1 with TRBJ2-2; D not certain. Sequenced: PBMCs or T cells enriched from blood (not recorded which). The receptor was isolated from a woman aged 25 to 39 who had recovered from COVID-19. CDR3 DNA: TGTGCCACCAGTGACCCAGTGTGGGCCACGAACACCGGGGAGCTGTTTTTT. Its protein product is CATSDPVWATNTGELFF.